The rows below give T cell receptor beta chains drawn from one sample of a study of cytomegalovirus exposure and HLA in healthy donors. Sequencing was performed with immunoSEQ multiplex PCR; in TCRdb, only in-frame clones are kept and a portion is missing. Altogether roughly 70,000 clones are present, roughly 74% being singletons, with the ten largest covering more than 9.5%. The material sequenced was PBMCs. Receptor source: a human donor in good health. Both conserved end residues are part of each CDR3. The D gene is left open where the match is weak. Clone size is stated in some rows and not others, as once, few, many or a class when expanded.

d_call j_call clone_size cdr3_length v_call cdr3_aa cdr3_nt
TRBD1 TRBJ2-7 - 14 TRBV11-3 CASRLTGASYEQYF TGTGCCAGCAGATTAACAGGGGCGTCCTACGAGCAGTACTTC
- TRBJ2-7 - 13 TRBV10-3 CAISGGELDEQYF TGTGCCATCAGTGGCGGGGAACTTGACGAGCAGTACTTC
- TRBJ2-5 - 14 TRBV6-1 CASSFGTARETQYF TGTGCCAGCAGTTTCGGGACTGCCCGAGAGACCCAGTACTTC
- TRBJ1-1 - 14 TRBV6-5 CASRAPGGSTEAFF TGTGCCAGCAGAGCCCCAGGAGGGAGCACTGAAGCTTTCTTT
- TRBJ1-5 - 14 TRBV12-5 CASGLGGGNQPQHF TGTGCTAGTGGTTTGGGGGGGGGAAATCAGCCCCAGCATTTT
- TRBJ1-1 once 14 TRBV18 CASSPHEIATEAFF TGTGCCAGCTCACCACACGAGATCGCCACTGAAGCTTTCTTT
- TRBJ1-2 - 15 TRBV6-5 CASSYSSTGLYGYTF TGTGCCAGCAGTTACTCTTCCACAGGCCTCTATGGCTACACCTTC
TRBD2 TRBJ2-1 - 14 TRBV7-3 CASSFSGTYNEQFF TGTGCCAGCAGCTTTAGCGGGACCTACAATGAGCAGTTCTTC
- TRBJ2-7 - 13 TRBV6-5 CASAGPSRVGQYF TGTGCCAGCGCAGGGCCCTCTCGTGTCGGGCAGTACTTC
TRBD2 TRBJ2-1 few 16 TRBV18 CASSPPSGSINNEQFF TGTGCCAGCTCACCCCCTAGCGGGAGCATTAACAATGAGCAGTTCTTC
TRBD1 TRBJ2-2 few 15 TRBV10-3 CAIRGTAVDTGELFF TGTGCCATCAGGGGGACAGCAGTAGACACCGGGGAGCTGTTTTTT
TRBD1 TRBJ2-1 few 16 TRBV27 CASSLSGTGSYNEQFF TGTGCCAGCAGTTTATCAGGGACAGGGTCCTACAATGAGCAGTTCTTC
- TRBJ1-2 - 13 TRBV25-1 CASSALIGYGYTF TGTGCCAGCAGTGCCCTAATTGGCTATGGCTACACCTTC